A single sample gave rise to the 9 T cell receptor beta chains below, sequenced in a study of blood T cells in healthy people across ages. A sample-barcoded 5' primer and a J-beta primer mix were used in a second PCR of roughly 7 to 11 cycles. TCRdb itself ran the 5' RACE reads through MiXCR, one entry per CDR3 protein. The sample consists of over a million distinct CDR3 sequences, less than 50% of them appearing once. The material sequenced was blood. Source of these receptors: a woman aged 55-70 years in good health.

The rearrangement uses TRBV6-2 or TRBV6-3 and TRBJ2-7; no definite D call. Looked up from germline, CDR1 is MNHEY and CDR2 is SVGEGT. V lost 5 bases to trimming and J lost 0 bases, with 14 bases between them. CDR3 length: 15 amino acids. Written as DNA, the CDR3 is TGTGCCAGCAGTCCACGGACGGATAGCTCCTACGAGCAGTACTTC. It is translated as CASSPRTDSSYEQYF.

This clonotype was observed a handful of times. The chain links TRBV30 to TRBJ2-7; 8 nucleotides align to TRBD1. In germline, CDR1 is GTSNPN, CDR2 SVGIG (reference sequence). CDR3 size: 14 residues. V shed 8 bases, J shed 0 bases, and the junction held 9 bases outside the gene matches. CDR3 coding DNA: TGTGCCAGCCGTACAGGGGGGAGCTCCTACGAGCAGTACTTC. Translation gives CASRTGGSSYEQYF. The full variable domain, rest sourced from reference TRBV30 and TRBJ2-7, is SQTIHQWPATLVQPVGSPLSLECTVEGTSNPNLYWYRQAAGRGLQLLFYSVGIGQISSEVPQNLSASRPQDRQFILSSKKLLLSDSGFYLCASRTGGSSYEQYFGPGTRLTVT.

This rearrangement joins TRBV29-1 to TRBJ2-5; the D gene is possibly TRBD1 (6 bases). Germline V lookup: CDR1 SQVTM, CDR2 ANQGSEA. V gave up 7 bases and J gave up 3 bases, with 18 bases separating them. The CDR3 contains 14 residues. The CDR3 spells CSAIRDNTKETQYF. The CDR3 region has the DNA TGCAGCGCCATCCGGGACAATACCAAAGAGACCCAGTACTTC.

This chain joins TRBV6-2 or TRBV6-3 and TRBJ1-1; D unresolved. CDR1 MNHEY and CDR2 SVGEGT come from the germline V gene. The V end lost 0 bases, the J end lost 4 bases, and 15 bases lay between the germline ends. The CDR3 is 16 amino acids. CDR3 sequence: CASSYSAPDWVTEAFF. Written as DNA, the CDR3 is TGTGCCAGCAGTTACTCGGCCCCGGACTGGGTCACTGAAGCTTTCTTT.

V is TRBV29-1 and J is TRBJ1-4; possible D gene TRBD1, 6 bases. The V gene's germline CDR1 is SQVTM and CDR2 ANQGSEA. V lost 3 bases to trimming and J lost 8 bases, with 13 bases between them. This CDR3 has 13 residues. The CDR3 DNA follows: TGCAGCGTTGAGACAGGCCGGGACGAAAAACTGTTTTTT. Its protein product is CSVETGRDEKLFF.

In the case of this clonotype: Possible read error: a much larger clone is one base away. The V call is TRBV20-1, the J call TRBJ1-2; perhaps TRBD1 as D (5 bases). CDR1 and CDR2 from the germline V gene are DFQATT and SNEGSKA (reference sequence). This CDR3 is built from 13 residues. V was trimmed by 6 bases and J by 7 bases, leaving 18 bases between them. CDR3 sequence (DNA): TGCAGTGCGCCGGGACGGGGGTTAAGTGGCTACACCTTC. Translated, it gives CSAPGRGLSGYTF.

V and J are TRBV12-3 or TRBV12-4 and TRBJ2-1; D unresolved. CDR3 length: 10 residues. V was shortened by 6 bases and J by 12 bases, with 9 bases between the two germline ends. Here the CDR3 DNA reads TGTGCCAGCAGCTCAGCGATGCAGTTCTTC. The encoded protein is CASSSAMQFF.

The chain couples TRBV7-6 to TRBJ1-5; tentative D call: TRBD1 (5 bases). Germline CDR1 SGHVS, CDR2 FNYEAQ. Trimming removed 0 bases at V and 5 bases at J, with 17 bases between. This CDR3 comprises 17 residues. CDR3 in amino acids: CASSLAGVGPRDQPQHF. CDR3 bases: TGTGCCAGCAGCTTAGCGGGGGTGGGACCCCGGGATCAGCCCCAGCATTTT.

The chain combines TRBV5-1 with TRBJ2-5; TRBD1 matches 10 bases. The V segment lost 5 bases and the J segment 11 bases; nucleotides outside the gene matches: 18. This CDR3 contains 16 residues. CDR1 SGHRS and CDR2 YFSETQ come from the germline V gene. The CDR3 DNA follows: TGCGCCAGCAGTTACGCCGGGACAGGGGTGGGGAATGAGCAGTACTTC. It encodes CASSYAGTGVGNEQYF.